This is a list of T cell receptor beta chains from one sample in a study of T cell repertoires in cytomegalovirus infection. TCRdb re-called the reads through MiXCR, storing one row per CDR3 protein. This sample yields approximately 500,000 distinct CDR3 sequences, of which approximately 16% are seen a single time; roughly a quarter belongs to the top ten. Sequenced material: CD8+ T cells from PBMCs. The receptor source for this set is a human donor in good health (CMV status not recorded). Some clones in this sample may be carry-over from other donors' samples. Both conserved end residues are part of each CDR3. The D gene is left open where the match is weak. The size entry is marked missing in some rows and otherwise reads once, few, many or a size class.

CDR3 DNA | CDR3 protein | D gene | clone size | J gene | V gene
TGCAGCGTTGAAGAAGGCTGGGGGGCAGACGAGCAGTACTTC | CSVEEGWGADEQYF | NA | NA | TRBJ2-7 | TRBV29-1
TGTGCCAGCAGCTTGATAGAGGCAGTTGAAGCTTTCTTT | CASSLIEAVEAFF | NA | NA | TRBJ1-1 | TRBV11-2
TGTGCCAGCAAGACAGGGAAGCGCAATGAGCAGTTCTTC | CASKTGKRNEQFF | TRBD1 | many | TRBJ2-1 | TRBV12-3/TRBV12-4
TGTGCCAGCAGCTTGGTGGGGACAGGGGCCTACAATGAGCAGTTCTTC | CASSLVGTGAYNEQFF | TRBD1 | NA | TRBJ2-1 | TRBV5-4
TGTGCCAGCTTCGAGCGGGTACACAATGAGCAGTTCTTC | CASFERVHNEQFF | NA | many | TRBJ2-1 | TRBV28
TGCAGTGCTAGAGGGGGTAGCGGTTACTCTAATACGCAGTATTTT | CSARGGSGYSNTQYF | NA | NA | TRBJ2-3 | TRBV20-1
TGTGCCAGCAGCGATCGGCGGGGAGGGCCATACAATGAGCAGTTCTTC | CASSDRRGGPYNEQFF | TRBD2 | NA | TRBJ2-1 | TRBV9
TGTGCCAGCAGCAAGGGGGGTGCGACCTACAATGAGCAGTTCTTC | CASSKGGATYNEQFF | NA | many | TRBJ2-1 | TRBV7-9
TGTGCCAGCAGCTTACGGTCCGGGGGTACGGGGGAGCAGTACTTC | CASSLRSGGTGEQYF | NA | many | TRBJ2-7 | TRBV7-6
TGTGCCAGCAGACCCCCGGGACGGGTGTCCTACGAGCAGTACTTC | CASRPPGRVSYEQYF | NA | NA | TRBJ2-7 | TRBV13
TGTGCCAGCAGCTCCTACGGGACTAGCGGGTATGAGCAGTTCTTC | CASSSYGTSGYEQFF | TRBD2 | many | TRBJ2-1 | TRBV7-9
TGCAGCGTTGAAGATCGACAGGGGGGTCAGAATGGCTACACCTTC | CSVEDRQGGQNGYTF | TRBD1 | many | TRBJ1-2 | TRBV29-1
TGCAGTGCTAATCCGGGTAACCAAGAGACCCAGTACTTC | CSANPGNQETQYF | NA | NA | TRBJ2-5 | TRBV20-1
TGCAGTGCTAGCGCCTGGAAGCGGGGGGGCCTGACGGAGACCCAGTACTTC | CSASAWKRGGLTETQYF | TRBD2 | NA | TRBJ2-5 | TRBV20-1
TGTGCCAGCAGTTACTCGAAACTAGCGGGGGACAATGAGCAGTTCTTC | CASSYSKLAGDNEQFF | TRBD2 | many | TRBJ2-1 | TRBV6-2/TRBV6-3
TGTGCCAGCAGCTTCAGGACAGATCAACTCTATGGCTACACCTTC | CASSFRTDQLYGYTF | NA | many | TRBJ1-2 | TRBV7-9
TGCGCCAGCGTCGGGGCGGGTAGGCTTTACGAGCAGTACTTC | CASVGAGRLYEQYF | NA | NA | TRBJ2-7 | TRBV4-1
TGCAGCGCCAGGGACAGGGCTTACGAGCAGTACTTC | CSARDRAYEQYF | TRBD1 | many | TRBJ2-7 | TRBV20-1
TGTGCCAGCAGTTCCCCGAATACAGGGCCTACCTCCTACGAGCAGTACTTC | CASSSPNTGPTSYEQYF | NA | many | TRBJ2-7 | TRBV27
TGTGCCAGCAGCTTAGGAGGGGGGTGGGGCGAGCAGTACTTC | CASSLGGGWGEQYF | NA | many | TRBJ2-7 | TRBV7-2
TGTGCCAGCAGTTTAAGCCCACAGAATGGCTACACCTTC | CASSLSPQNGYTF | NA | NA | TRBJ1-2 | TRBV27
TGTGCCAGTAACTTACAGGGCCGCACTGAAGCTTTCTTT | CASNLQGRTEAFF | NA | few | TRBJ1-1 | TRBV19
TGTGCCACCAGCACTGGACAGGGCTACTATGGCTACACCTTC | CATSTGQGYYGYTF | TRBD1 | few | TRBJ1-2 | TRBV15
TGTGCCAGCAGCTCCTCCCCGACTAGCGGGAGGGCAAGGGATGAGCAGTTCTTC | CASSSSPTSGRARDEQFF | TRBD2 | many | TRBJ2-1 | TRBV7-9
TGTGCCAGCAGTTACGGGCAGCTGAGTGAGCAGTTCTTC | CASSYGQLSEQFF | NA | few | TRBJ2-1 | TRBV6-5
TGTGCCAGCAGTCAACCGGGACCGCTCCCGGTCAATGAGCAGTTCTTC | CASSQPGPLPVNEQFF | NA | many | TRBJ2-1 | TRBV12-3/TRBV12-4
TGCGCCAGCAGCCTGGATCGGCCAGGGGGCTTCTCTGGAAACACCATATATTTT | CASSLDRPGGFSGNTIYF | TRBD1 | NA | TRBJ1-3 | TRBV5-1
TGCAGTGCTAGAGGAGCAGAGCGTAATGAGCAGTTCTTC | CSARGAERNEQFF | NA | NA | TRBJ2-1 | TRBV20-1
TGTGCCAGCAGCTCTGGGACAGCCTTTTCCTATGGCTACACCTTC | CASSSGTAFSYGYTF | TRBD1 | many | TRBJ1-2 | TRBV12-3/TRBV12-4
TGTGCCAGCAGCTTGTCTTGGCGGACAGGGACTTACATTCAGTACTTC | CASSLSWRTGTYIQYF | TRBD1 | NA | TRBJ2-4 | TRBV5-8
TGCGCCAGCAGCTCGGGACATCCTAAGAGAACCCAGTACTTC | CASSSGHPKRTQYF | NA | few | TRBJ2-5 | TRBV5-1
TGCGCCAGCAGCCAGGAAGGCCGGAATGCTTTCTTT | CASSQEGRNAFF | NA | NA | TRBJ1-1 | TRBV4-1
TGTGCCAGCACCACAGGGGCCGACTCCTACGAGCAGTACTTC | CASTTGADSYEQYF | TRBD1 | few | TRBJ2-7 | TRBV6-6
TGTGCCAGCAGTTCCACTTCCGACGGCAAAAACATTCAGTACTTC | CASSSTSDGKNIQYF | NA | many | TRBJ2-4 | TRBV6-1